The source of this T cell receptor beta chain is a study of T-cell memory formation after mild COVID-19. Overall study context: TCR clustering was largely donor specific.

It was 5'RACE with constant-segment primers that produced the TCR alpha and TCR beta cDNA libraries, which carried sample barcodes and UMIs. Each CDR3 protein is one row after TCRdb ran MiXCR on the 5' RACE reads. Seen here are about 280,000 distinct CDR3 sequences, around 8% observed once, and the top ten hold approximately 22%. In its sample, this clonotype was seen many times. Trimming took 2 bases from V and 3 from J; bases not matched to a gene: 0. Germline CDR1 reads DFQATT; CDR2 reads SNEGSKA (reference sequence). The CDR3 has 12 residues. This receptor was taken from a man between 18 and 29 years old who had mild COVID-19 (a few samples of this study predate the infection). Cell type and time point are not known. The chain combines TRBV20-1 with TRBJ1-1, with 7 bases aligning to TRBD1. Sequencing used PBMCs or a T cell subset sorted from them (not recorded which). This CDR3 reads CSARQGDTEAFF. The CDR3, as DNA: TGCAGTGCTAGACAGGGGGACACTGAAGCTTTCTTT.